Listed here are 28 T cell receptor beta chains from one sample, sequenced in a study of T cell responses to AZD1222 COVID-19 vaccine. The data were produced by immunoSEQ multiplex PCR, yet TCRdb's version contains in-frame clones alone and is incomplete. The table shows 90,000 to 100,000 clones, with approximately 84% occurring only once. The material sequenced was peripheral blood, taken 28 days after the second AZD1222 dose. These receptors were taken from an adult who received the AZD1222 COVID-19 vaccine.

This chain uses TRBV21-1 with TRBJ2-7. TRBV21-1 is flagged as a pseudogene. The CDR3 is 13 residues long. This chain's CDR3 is CASSKFRPYEQYF. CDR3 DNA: TGTGCCAGCAGCAAGTTTAGACCCTACGAGCAGTACTTC.

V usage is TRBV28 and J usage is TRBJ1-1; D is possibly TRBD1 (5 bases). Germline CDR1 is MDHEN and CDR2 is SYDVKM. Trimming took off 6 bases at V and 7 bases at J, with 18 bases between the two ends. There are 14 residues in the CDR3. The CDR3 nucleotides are TGTGCCAGCAGCCTCAATGGGGGGATCGGTGAAGCTTTCTTT. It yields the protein CASSLNGGIGEAFF.

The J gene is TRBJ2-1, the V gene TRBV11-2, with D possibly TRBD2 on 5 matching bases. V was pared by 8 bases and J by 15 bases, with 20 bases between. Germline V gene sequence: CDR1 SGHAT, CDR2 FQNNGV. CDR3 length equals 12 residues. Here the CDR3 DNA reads TGTGCCAGCGCGTCCTCCGGGCTAGAGGGGTTCTTC. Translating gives CASASSGLEGFF.

The DNA for the CDR3 is TGCGCCAGCAGCTTAGGGGGCGGGAACTATGGCTACACCTTC. Translation: CASSLGGGNYGYTF. The rearrangement joins TRBV4-1 to TRBJ1-2; 7 bases match TRBD1. The V segment lost 5 bases and the J segment 2 bases; nucleotides outside the gene matches: 5. There are 14 residues in the CDR3. Germline assignment: CDR1 MGHRA and CDR2 YSYEKL.

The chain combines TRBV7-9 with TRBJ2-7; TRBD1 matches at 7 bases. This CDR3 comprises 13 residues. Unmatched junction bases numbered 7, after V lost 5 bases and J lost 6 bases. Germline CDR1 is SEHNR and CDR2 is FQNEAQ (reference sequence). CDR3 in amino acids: CASSVPGQLEQYF. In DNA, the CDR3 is TGTGCCAGCAGCGTACCGGGACAGCTCGAGCAGTACTTC.

The CDR3 protein is CASKAGSAFGYTF. The CDR3 DNA follows: TGTGCCAGCAAGGCAGGGTCAGCCTTCGGCTACACCTTC. The chain joins TRBV27 to TRBJ1-2, with D possibly matching TRBD1 (5 bases). CDR1 is MNHEY and CDR2 is SMNVEV in the germline V gene (reference sequence). The CDR3 extends over 13 amino acids. Trimming took 7 bases from V and 8 from J, leaving 17 bases between them.

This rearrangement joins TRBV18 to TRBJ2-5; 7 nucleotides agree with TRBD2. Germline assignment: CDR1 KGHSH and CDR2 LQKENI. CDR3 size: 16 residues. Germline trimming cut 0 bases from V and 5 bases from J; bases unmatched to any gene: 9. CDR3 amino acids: CASSPPSGELWETQYF. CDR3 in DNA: TGTGCCAGCTCACCACCAAGCGGGGAGTTATGGGAGACCCAGTACTTC.

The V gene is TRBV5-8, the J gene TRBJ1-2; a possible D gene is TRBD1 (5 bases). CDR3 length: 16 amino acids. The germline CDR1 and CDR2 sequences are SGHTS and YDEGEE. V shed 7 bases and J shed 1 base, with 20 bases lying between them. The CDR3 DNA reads TGTGCCAGCTGCCCTCCGTTGGGGGGGGTTAACTATGGCTACACCTTC. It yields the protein CASCPPLGGVNYGYTF.

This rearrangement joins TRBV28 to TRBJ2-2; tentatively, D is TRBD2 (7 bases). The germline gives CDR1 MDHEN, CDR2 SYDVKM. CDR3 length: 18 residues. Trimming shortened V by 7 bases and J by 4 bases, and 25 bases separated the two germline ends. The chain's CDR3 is CASNTYGGRYSSTGELFF. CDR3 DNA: TGTGCCAGCAATACGTACGGGGGGCGGTACTCTAGCACCGGGGAGCTGTTTTTT.

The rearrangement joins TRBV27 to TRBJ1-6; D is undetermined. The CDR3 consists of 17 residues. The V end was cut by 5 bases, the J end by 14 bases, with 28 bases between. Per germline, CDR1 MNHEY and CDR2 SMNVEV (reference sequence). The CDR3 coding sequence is TGTGCCAGCAGTCCACGAGCGTTGCCCACCGGTAGTCCGGCCCTCCACTTT. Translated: CASSPRALPTGSPALHF.

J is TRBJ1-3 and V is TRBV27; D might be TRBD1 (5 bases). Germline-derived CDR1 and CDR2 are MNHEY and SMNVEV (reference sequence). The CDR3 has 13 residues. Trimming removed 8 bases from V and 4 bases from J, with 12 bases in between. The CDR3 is CASRGLSGNTIYF. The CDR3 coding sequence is TGTGCCAGCCGGGGCCTCAGCGGAAACACCATATATTTT.

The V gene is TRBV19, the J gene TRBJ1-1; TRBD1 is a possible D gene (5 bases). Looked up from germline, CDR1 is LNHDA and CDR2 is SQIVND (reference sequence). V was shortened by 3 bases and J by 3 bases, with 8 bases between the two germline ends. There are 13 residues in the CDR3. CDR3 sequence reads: CASSIGGDTEAFF. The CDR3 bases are TGTGCCAGTAGTATCGGGGGAGACACTGAAGCTTTCTTT.

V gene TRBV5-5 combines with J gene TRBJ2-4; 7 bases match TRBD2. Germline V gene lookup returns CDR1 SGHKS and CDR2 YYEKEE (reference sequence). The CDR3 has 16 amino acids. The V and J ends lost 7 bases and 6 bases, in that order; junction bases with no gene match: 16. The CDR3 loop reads CASGAGPGGSGNIQYF. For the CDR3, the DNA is TGTGCCAGCGGCGCGGGCCCGGGGGGATCTGGAAACATTCAGTACTTC.

CDR3 sequence (DNA): TGTGCCAGCAGCTGGCAGGGGTCCGGACAGGGTATGAACACCATATATTTT. It specifies CASSWQGSGQGMNTIYF. J is TRBJ1-3 and V is TRBV11-2, with 8 bases identical to TRBD1. This CDR3 is built from 17 residues. The trim removed 4 bases at V and 7 bases at J, leaving 15 bases unmatched. CDR1 SGHAT and CDR2 FQNNGV come from the germline V gene.

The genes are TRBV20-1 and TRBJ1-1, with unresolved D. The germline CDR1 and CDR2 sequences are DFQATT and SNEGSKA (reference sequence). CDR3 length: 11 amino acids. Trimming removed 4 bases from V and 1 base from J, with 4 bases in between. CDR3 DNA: TGCAGTGCTACAACGAACACTGAAGCTTTCTTT. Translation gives CSATTNTEAFF.

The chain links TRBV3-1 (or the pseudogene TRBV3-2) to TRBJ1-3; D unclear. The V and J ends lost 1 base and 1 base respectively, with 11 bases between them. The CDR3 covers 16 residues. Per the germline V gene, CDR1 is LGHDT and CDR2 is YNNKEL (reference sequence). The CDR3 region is CASSQGSFGSGNTIYF. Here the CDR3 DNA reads TGTGCCAGCAGCCAAGGAAGCTTTGGTTCTGGAAACACCATATATTTT.

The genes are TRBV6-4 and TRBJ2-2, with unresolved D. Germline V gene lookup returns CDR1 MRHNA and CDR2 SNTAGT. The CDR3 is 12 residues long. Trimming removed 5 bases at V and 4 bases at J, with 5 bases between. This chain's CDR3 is CASSTTTGELFF. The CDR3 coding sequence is TGTGCCAGCAGTACAACCACCGGGGAGCTGTTTTTT.

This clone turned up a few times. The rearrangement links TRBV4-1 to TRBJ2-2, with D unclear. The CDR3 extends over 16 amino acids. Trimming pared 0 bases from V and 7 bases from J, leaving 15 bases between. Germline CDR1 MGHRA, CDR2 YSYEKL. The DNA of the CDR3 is TGCGCCAGCAGCCAAGAACCCCAAACAATAATCGGGGAGCTGTTTTTT. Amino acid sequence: CASSQEPQTIIGELFF.

For the CDR3, the DNA is TGCGCCAGCAGCCAAGACTCAGGGATCGGAAATTCACCCCTCCACTTT. It translates to CASSQDSGIGNSPLHF. The chain employs TRBV4-1 and TRBJ1-6, with D possibly TRBD1 on 5 matching bases. V was cut by 0 bases and J by 7 bases, with 13 bases left in between. From germline, CDR1 is MGHRA and CDR2 YSYEKL. The length of the CDR3 is 16 residues.

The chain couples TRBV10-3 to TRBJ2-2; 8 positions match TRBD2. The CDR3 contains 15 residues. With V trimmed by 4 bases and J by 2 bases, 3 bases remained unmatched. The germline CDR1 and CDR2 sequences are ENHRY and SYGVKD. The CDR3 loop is CAISVTSDNTGELFF. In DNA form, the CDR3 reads TGTGCCATCAGTGTGACTAGCGACAACACCGGGGAGCTGTTTTTT.

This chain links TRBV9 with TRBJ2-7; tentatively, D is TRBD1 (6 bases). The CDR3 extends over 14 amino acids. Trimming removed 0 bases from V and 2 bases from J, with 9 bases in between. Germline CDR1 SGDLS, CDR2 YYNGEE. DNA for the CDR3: TGTGCCAGCAGCGTAGATGCAGGGGCCTACGAGCAGTACTTC. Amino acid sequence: CASSVDAGAYEQYF.

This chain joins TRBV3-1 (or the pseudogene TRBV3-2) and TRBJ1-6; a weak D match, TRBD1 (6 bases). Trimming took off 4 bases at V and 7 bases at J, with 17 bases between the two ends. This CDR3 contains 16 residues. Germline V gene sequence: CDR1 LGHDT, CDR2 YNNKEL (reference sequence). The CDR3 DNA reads TGTGCCAGCAGCCTCCTGAGGGGGGCGCCGAATTCACCCCTCCACTTT. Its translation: CASSLLRGAPNSPLHF.

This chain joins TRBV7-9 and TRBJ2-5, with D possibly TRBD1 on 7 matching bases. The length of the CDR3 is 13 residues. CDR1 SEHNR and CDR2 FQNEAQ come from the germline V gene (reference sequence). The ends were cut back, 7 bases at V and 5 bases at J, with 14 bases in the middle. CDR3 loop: CASTPRGRETQYF. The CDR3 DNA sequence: TGTGCCAGCACCCCCAGGGGGAGGGAGACCCAGTACTTC.

The CDR3 nucleotides are TGTGCCACCAGCATCAGAGGAACTGAAGCTTTCTTT. Translated, it gives CATSIRGTEAFF. V gene TRBV15 combines with J gene TRBJ1-1; D uncertain. V dropped 4 bases and J dropped 5 bases, with 8 bases sitting between them. The germline CDR1 and CDR2 sequences are LNHNV and YYDKDF (reference sequence). The CDR3 runs to 12 residues.

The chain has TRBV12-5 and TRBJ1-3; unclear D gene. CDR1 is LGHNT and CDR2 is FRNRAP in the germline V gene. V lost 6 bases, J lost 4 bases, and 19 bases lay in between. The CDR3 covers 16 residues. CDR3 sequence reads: CASGKLDGNGGNTIYF. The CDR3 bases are TGTGCTAGTGGGAAACTCGACGGTAATGGGGGAAACACCATATATTTT. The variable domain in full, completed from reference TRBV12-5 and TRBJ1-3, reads DARVTQTPRHKVTEMGQEVTMRCQPILGHNTVFWYRQTMMQGLELLAYFRNRAPLDDSGMPKDRFSAEMPDATLATLKIQPSEPRDSAVYFCASGKLDGNGGNTIYFGEGSWLTVV.

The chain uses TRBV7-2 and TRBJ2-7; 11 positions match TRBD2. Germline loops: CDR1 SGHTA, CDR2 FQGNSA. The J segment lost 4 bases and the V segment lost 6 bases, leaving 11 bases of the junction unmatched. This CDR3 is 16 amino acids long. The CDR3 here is CASSLSTASGRYEQYF. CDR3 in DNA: TGTGCCAGCAGTCTATCTACGGCTAGCGGGAGGTACGAGCAGTACTTC.

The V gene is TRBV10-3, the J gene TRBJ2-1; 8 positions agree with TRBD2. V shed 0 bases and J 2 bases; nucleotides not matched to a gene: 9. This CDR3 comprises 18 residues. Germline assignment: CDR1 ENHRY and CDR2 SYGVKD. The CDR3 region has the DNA TGTGCCATCAGTGAGTCGAGGCAGCGGGGGCCCACCTACAATGAGCAGTTCTTC. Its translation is CAISESRQRGPTYNEQFF.

The CDR3 DNA sequence: TGTGCCAGCAGCCCGACCTCGAACACCGGGGAGCTGTTTTTT. Encoded protein: CASSPTSNTGELFF. The rearrangement links TRBV7-9 to TRBJ2-2; D is uncertain. The CDR3 is 14 residues long. V dropped 5 bases and J dropped 0 bases, with 7 bases sitting between them. Germline V lookup: CDR1 SEHNR, CDR2 FQNEAQ (reference sequence). Filled out from reference TRBV7-9 and TRBJ2-2, the complete variable domain reads DTGVSQNPRHKITKRGQNVTFRCDPISEHNRLYWYRQTLGQGPEFLTYFQNEAQLEKSRLLSDRFSAERPKGSFSTLEIQRTEQGDSAMYLCASSPTSNTGELFFGEGSRLTVL.